This paragraph covers one T cell receptor beta chain sequence. Sequencing was performed with immunoSEQ multiplex PCR; in TCRdb, only in-frame clones are kept and a portion is missing. The data contain about 94,000 clones, approximately 80% of them singletons. These data are taken from a study of blood T cell repertoires in COVID-19. The CDR3 runs to 15 residues. The germline V gene has CDR1 SGHTA and CDR2 FQGNSA. V lost 5 bases and J lost 4; bases outside the gene matches: 7. The chain carries TRBV7-2 and TRBJ2-7, with TRBD1 matching 11 bases. The source of this sequence is a human donor in a cohort sampled during active COVID-19. Sequencing input: peripheral blood. DNA for the CDR3: TGTGCCAGCAGCGGGGACAGGGGGATAAGTTACGAGCAGTACTTC. Translation: CASSGDRGISYEQYF.